Shown below are 7 T cell receptor beta chains from a single sample sequenced in a study of control samples from healthy donors and cancer patients. Repertoires were generated with immunoSEQ multiplex PCR, while TCRdb's copy carries only in-frame clones and drops some. Of approximately 84,000 clones listed, roughly 91% are singletons. The sample consisted of blood. These TCRs come from a man aged 25-45 years in good health.

This chain joins TRBV12-3 or TRBV12-4 and TRBJ2-5, with D hard to call. This CDR3 contains 11 residues. The V and J ends lost 5 bases and 5 bases respectively, with 6 bases between them. CDR3 sequence: CASSKVETQYF. In nucleotides, the CDR3 is TGTGCCAGCAGTAAAGTCGAGACCCAGTACTTC.

The J gene is TRBJ1-5, the V gene TRBV7-9; D might be TRBD1 (6 bases). Per germline, CDR1 SEHNR and CDR2 FQNEAQ (reference sequence). CDR3 length: 12 residues. Trimming took off 9 bases at V and 6 bases at J, with 12 bases between the two ends. CDR3 amino acids: CASTGFGQPQHF. The CDR3 DNA is TGTGCCAGTACAGGGTTCGGTCAGCCCCAGCATTTT.

This chain joins TRBV11-2 and TRBJ2-7; 8 nucleotides agree with TRBD1. Trimming took 5 bases from V and 5 from J; bases not matched to a gene: 14. The CDR3 consists of 16 residues. Germline V gives CDR1 SGHAT, CDR2 FQNNGV. The CDR3 DNA reads TGTGCCAGCAGCCCTAAGCAAGGACAGGGCCGCGACGAGCAGTACTTC. Amino acids: CASSPKQGQGRDEQYF.

This chain joins TRBV11-3 and TRBJ2-2; D gene ambiguous. Germline CDR1 reads SGHNT; CDR2 reads YENEEA. The CDR3 is 14 amino acids. V was clipped by 1 base and J by 4 bases, with 7 bases between them. CDR3 residues: CASSLGGVTGELFF. Here the CDR3 DNA reads TGTGCCAGCAGCTTAGGTGGGGTCACCGGGGAGCTGTTTTTT.

The chain combines TRBV5-4 with TRBJ2-7; 10 bases are a match to TRBD1. The CDR3 covers 16 residues. Germline trimming cut 5 bases from V and 2 bases from J; bases unmatched to any gene: 10. From germline, CDR1 is SGHNT and CDR2 YYREEE (reference sequence). As DNA, the CDR3 is TGTGCCAGCAGTTCCGGGACAGGGGCGAAGACCTACGAGCAGTACTTC. It translates to CASSSGTGAKTYEQYF.

This chain joins TRBV29-1 and TRBJ2-1; TRBD1 aligns across 8 bases. J was trimmed by 8 bases and V by 4 bases; bases with no gene match: 10. This CDR3 spans 14 amino acids. CDR1 and CDR2 from the germline V gene are SQVTM and ANQGSEA. The CDR3 region has the DNA TGCAGCGTTGCCGCGACAGGGGCTCGGGATGAGCAGTTCTTC. This sequence encodes CSVAATGARDEQFF.

This clone is a singleton in its sample. The genes are TRBV6-2 or TRBV6-3 and TRBJ2-7, with a tentative D call TRBD1 (6 bases). The CDR3 has 16 amino acids. V gave up 2 bases and J gave up 0 bases, with 14 bases separating them. Germline assignment: CDR1 MNHEY and CDR2 SVGEGT. CDR3: CASSYGPGQNSYEQYF. The CDR3 DNA is TGTGCCAGCAGTTACGGGCCCGGACAGAACTCCTACGAGCAGTACTTC.